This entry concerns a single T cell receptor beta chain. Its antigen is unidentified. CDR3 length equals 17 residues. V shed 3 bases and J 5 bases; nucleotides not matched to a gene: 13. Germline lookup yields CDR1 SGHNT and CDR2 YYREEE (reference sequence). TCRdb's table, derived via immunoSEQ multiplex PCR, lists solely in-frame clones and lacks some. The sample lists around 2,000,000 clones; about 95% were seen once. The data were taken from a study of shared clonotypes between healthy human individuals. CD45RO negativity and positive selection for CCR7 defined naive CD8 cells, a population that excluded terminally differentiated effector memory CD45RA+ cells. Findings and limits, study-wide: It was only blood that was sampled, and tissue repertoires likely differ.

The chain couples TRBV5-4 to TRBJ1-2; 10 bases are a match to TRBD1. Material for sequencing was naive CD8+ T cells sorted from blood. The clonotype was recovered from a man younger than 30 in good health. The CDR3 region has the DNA TGTGCCAGCAGCTCGACCCGGGACAGGGGAAGAGAGTATGGCTACACCTTC. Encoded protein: CASSSTRDRGREYGYTF. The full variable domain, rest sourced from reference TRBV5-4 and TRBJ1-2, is ETGVTQSPTHLIKTRGQQVTLRCSSQSGHNTVSWYQQALGQGPQFIFQYYREEENGRGNFPPRFSGLQFPNYSSELNVNALELDDSALYLCASSSTRDRGREYGYTFGSGTRLTVV.